Each of the 12 T cell receptor beta chains below was sequenced from the same sample in a study of blood T cell repertoires in COVID-19. The assay was immunoSEQ multiplex PCR, and TCRdb's table has in-frame clones only and misses some. Here the sample spans some 140,000 clones, around nine tenths being singletons. Specimen: peripheral blood. The source is a man between 65 and 85 years old with active COVID-19.

The chain employs TRBV4-1 and TRBJ2-5; the match to TRBD2 covers 7 bases. The germline CDR1 and CDR2 sequences are MGHRA and YSYEKL. The CDR3 runs 14 residues. V trimming: 2 bases; J trimming: 3 bases; junction bases outside the gene matches: 3. CDR3 nucleotides: TGCGCCAGCAGCCAAATGGGACTAAAAGAGACCCAGTACTTC. Its translation is CASSQMGLKETQYF.

The chain combines TRBV18 with TRBJ2-2, with 8 bases that match TRBD1. Looked up from germline, CDR1 is KGHSH and CDR2 is LQKENI. J lost 5 bases, V lost 6 bases, and 8 bases had no gene match. The CDR3 is made up of 15 amino acids. CDR3 in DNA: TGTGCCAGCTCGCTTCAGACAGGGGTAACCGGGGAGCTGTTTTTT. This codes for CASSLQTGVTGELFF.

The chain carries TRBV3-1 (or the pseudogene TRBV3-2) and TRBJ1-3, with D possibly TRBD1 on 6 matching bases. There are 12 residues in the CDR3. V was pared by 4 bases and J by 9 bases, with 10 bases between. The V gene's germline CDR1 is LGHDT and CDR2 YNNKEL (reference sequence). The DNA for the CDR3 is TGTGCCAGCAGCCGAGGGGGGGGCACCATATATTTT. It codes for CASSRGGGTIYF.

The chain links TRBV23-1 to TRBJ2-7; D perhaps matches TRBD2 (6 bases). TRBV23-1 is known as an ORF, though its function is uncertain. V shed 4 bases and J shed 3 bases, with 19 bases lying between them. This CDR3 spans 16 amino acids. In DNA form, the CDR3 reads TGCGCCAGCAGTCCGCCGGAGGGGCAGGTCCGCTACGAGCAGTACTTC. It specifies CASSPPEGQVRYEQYF.

This clone was recorded only once. The chain is built from TRBV3-1 (or the pseudogene TRBV3-2) and TRBJ2-3, with 9 bases identical to TRBD2. CDR3 length: 15 amino acids. The trim removed 3 bases at V and 5 bases at J, leaving 6 bases unmatched. Per the germline V gene, CDR1 is LGHDT and CDR2 is YNNKEL (reference sequence). In nucleotides, the CDR3 is TGTGCCAGCAGCCAGTCAGCGGGAGGTGTAGATACGCAGTATTTT. Its translation is CASSQSAGGVDTQYF.

The chain recombines TRBV5-1 with TRBJ2-2; 13 nucleotides align to TRBD2. V lost 0 bases, J lost 6 bases, and 5 bases stayed unmatched. CDR1 is SGHRS and CDR2 is YFSETQ in the germline V gene. The CDR3 sequence is 17 residues long. The DNA of the CDR3 is TGCGCCAGCAGCTTGGGGGGACTAGCGGGAAACTCCGGGGAGCTGTTTTTT. Its translation is CASSLGGLAGNSGELFF.

This chain connects TRBV12-3 or TRBV12-4 to TRBJ2-1; D unresolved. The CDR3 consists of 11 residues. The V end lost 7 bases, the J end lost 9 bases, and 10 bases lay between the germline ends. The CDR3 spells CASTVSREQFF. The CDR3 DNA sequence: TGTGCCAGCACCGTGAGCCGTGAGCAGTTCTTC.

V and J are TRBV5-1 and TRBJ2-3, with 9 nucleotides matching TRBD1. Germline values: CDR1 SGHRS, CDR2 YFSETQ. Trimming removed 2 bases from V and 6 bases from J; junction bases left unmatched: 10. The CDR3 spans 16 residues. This CDR3 is CASSFGQGRTLDTQYF. CDR3 nucleotide sequence: TGCGCCAGCAGCTTCGGACAGGGGAGGACCTTGGATACGCAGTATTTT.

The rearrangement joins TRBV6-2 or TRBV6-3 to TRBJ2-3; 8 nucleotides match TRBD1. Unmatched junction bases numbered 25, after V lost 2 bases and J lost 9 bases. CDR1 MNHEY and CDR2 SVGEGT come from the germline V gene. The CDR3 contains 20 residues. The CDR3 reads CASSYGRRAGSSRTGGTQYF. The CDR3 coding sequence is TGTGCCAGCAGTTACGGGCGACGGGCGGGGTCGAGCCGCACAGGGGGGACGCAGTATTTT.

V gene TRBV9 combines with J gene TRBJ2-3; weak D call: TRBD2 (5 bases). The ends were cut back, 3 bases at V and 2 bases at J, with 16 bases in the middle. This CDR3 is built from 16 residues. CDR1 is SGDLS and CDR2 is YYNGEE in the germline V gene. CDR3 loop: CASSAGLRVYTDTQYF. In nucleotides, the CDR3 is TGTGCCAGCAGCGCCGGCCTGCGGGTCTACACAGATACGCAGTATTTT.

This sequence joins TRBV28 and TRBJ2-7; 10 bases agree with TRBD1. Germline CDR1 MDHEN, CDR2 SYDVKM. The trim removed 4 bases at V and 8 bases at J, leaving 11 bases unmatched. The CDR3 runs to 15 residues. CDR3 nucleotides: TGTGCCAGCAGTTCCCCTCCGGGACAGGGGCTAAAGCAGTACTTC. Translation: CASSSPPGQGLKQYF.

V is TRBV5-1 and J is TRBJ2-5; D is possibly TRBD1 (7 bases). V lost 5 bases and J 3 bases, leaving 17 bases between the germline ends. Germline CDR1 reads SGHRS; CDR2 reads YFSETQ. The CDR3 runs to 15 residues. CDR3 nucleotides: TGCGCCAGCAGTTACCTCGACAGGGAGGAAGAGACCCAGTACTTC. It encodes CASSYLDREEETQYF.